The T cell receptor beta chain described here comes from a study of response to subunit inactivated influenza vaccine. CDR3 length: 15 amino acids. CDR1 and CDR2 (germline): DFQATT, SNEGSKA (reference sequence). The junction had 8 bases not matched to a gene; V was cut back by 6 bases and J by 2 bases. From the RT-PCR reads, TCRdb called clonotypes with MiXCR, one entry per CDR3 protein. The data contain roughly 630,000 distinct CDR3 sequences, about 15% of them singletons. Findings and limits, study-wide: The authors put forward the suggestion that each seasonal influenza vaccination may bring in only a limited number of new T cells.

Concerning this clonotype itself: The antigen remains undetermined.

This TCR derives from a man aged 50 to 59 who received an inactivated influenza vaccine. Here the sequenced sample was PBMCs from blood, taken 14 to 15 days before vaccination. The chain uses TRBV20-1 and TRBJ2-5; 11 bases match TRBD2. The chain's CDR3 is CSARTSGGSQETQYF. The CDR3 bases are TGCAGTGCCCGCACTAGCGGGGGCTCACAAGAGACCCAGTACTTC.